Below are 30 T cell receptor beta chains sequenced from a single sample in a study of blood T cell repertoires in COVID-19. The data were produced by immunoSEQ multiplex PCR, yet TCRdb's version contains in-frame clones alone and is incomplete. The sample includes 150,000 to 200,000 clones, roughly 81% of them seen just once. Sequenced: peripheral blood. Receptor source: an elderly woman with COVID-19, enrolled during active disease.

V usage is TRBV28 and J usage is TRBJ1-5, with 9 bases that match TRBD1. Unmatched junction bases numbered 5, after V lost 3 bases and J lost 2 bases. The germline V gene has CDR1 MDHEN and CDR2 SYDVKM. This CDR3 is built from 16 residues. DNA of the CDR3: TGTGCCAGCAGTTTTACAGGGGGCTTAGGCAATCAGCCCCAGCATTTT. Amino acid sequence: CASSFTGGLGNQPQHF. The whole variable domain, filled in from reference TRBV28 and TRBJ1-5, reads DVKVTQSSRYLVKRTGEKVFLECVQDMDHENMFWYRQDPGLGLRLIYFSYDVKMKEKGDIPEGYSVSREKKERFSLILESASTNQTSMYLCASSFTGGLGNQPQHFGDGTRLSIL.

V usage is TRBV28 and J usage is TRBJ2-5; tentative D call: TRBD1 (5 bases). Per germline, CDR1 MDHEN and CDR2 SYDVKM. Trimming removed 2 bases at V and 5 bases at J, with 12 bases between. The CDR3 loop spans 14 amino acids. CDR3: CASSLDLKGETQYF. The CDR3, as DNA: TGTGCCAGCAGTTTAGACCTTAAGGGGGAGACCCAGTACTTC.

This chain links TRBV6-5 with TRBJ1-6; tentative D call: TRBD1 (6 bases). Trimming removed 5 bases at V and 10 bases at J, with 9 bases between. The CDR3 is made up of 12 amino acids. The germline V gene encodes CDR1 MNHEY and CDR2 SVGAGI. DNA for the CDR3: TGTGCCAGCAGTAGAGGGGGATCACCCCTCCACTTT. Its protein is CASSRGGSPLHF.

The genes are TRBV11-3 and TRBJ2-1; 11 bases line up with TRBD2. V lost 0 bases, J lost 4 bases, and 2 bases stayed unmatched. This CDR3 contains 16 residues. Germline V CDR1 and CDR2: SGHNT, YENEEA. The CDR3 region is CASSLDRLAGYNEQFF. Written as DNA, the CDR3 is TGTGCCAGCAGCTTAGATCGACTAGCGGGGTACAATGAGCAGTTCTTC. Together with reference TRBV11-3 and TRBJ2-1, the CDR3 gives the full variable domain: EAGVVQSPRYKIIEKKQPVAFWCNPISGHNTLYWYLQNLGQGPELLIRYENEEAVDDSQLPKDRFSAERLKGVDSTLKIQPAELGDSAVYLCASSLDRLAGYNEQFFGPGTRLTVL.

The rearrangement uses TRBV19 and TRBJ2-1; 10 positions agree with TRBD2. The junction had 12 bases not matched to a gene; V was cut back by 4 bases and J by 0 bases. CDR1 is LNHDA, CDR2 SQIVND, per germline (reference sequence). The CDR3 runs 19 residues. CDR3 sequence (DNA): TGTGCCAGTAGTAAAGGGGCTAGCGGGGGCCTCGCCTCCTACAATGAGCAGTTCTTC. Encoded protein: CASSKGASGGLASYNEQFF.

The J gene is TRBJ2-1, the V gene TRBV7-2; 7 bases map to TRBD2. From germline, CDR1 is SGHTA and CDR2 FQGNSA. V shed 1 base, J shed 2 bases, and the junction held 5 bases outside the gene matches. CDR3 length: 16 amino acids. CDR3 bases: TGTGCCAGCAGCTTAGTGGCGGGAGAGACCTACAATGAGCAGTTCTTC. Residues: CASSLVAGETYNEQFF.

About this clone itself: At one of its ends the junction is not consistent with the germline gene, which may arise from a read error. This chain links TRBV27 with TRBJ2-3; TRBD2 might be the D (5 bases). The length of the CDR3 is 13 residues. Germline CDR1 reads MNHEY; CDR2 reads SMNVEV (reference sequence). CDR3 residues: CASSLPSRDTQYF. CDR3 sequence (DNA): TGTGCCAGCAGTTTACCTAGCAGAGATACGCAGTATTTT.

V is TRBV13 and J is TRBJ1-4; perhaps TRBD1 as D (6 bases). Deletions cut 5 bases from V and 5 bases from J, with 15 bases between. The CDR3 totals 15 residues. Germline lookup yields CDR1 PRHDT and CDR2 FYEKMQ (reference sequence). In nucleotides, the CDR3 is TGTGCCAGCAGCCAAGGGGCTACAGGGAATGAAAAACTGTTTTTT. Translated, it gives CASSQGATGNEKLFF.

V is TRBV2 and J is TRBJ1-1; perhaps TRBD1 as D (5 bases). Germline V gives CDR1 SNHLY, CDR2 FYNNEI. The CDR3 contains 14 residues. V lost 4 bases and J 2 bases, leaving 11 bases between the germline ends. The CDR3 loop reads CASSVSGQNTEAFF. CDR3 sequence (DNA): TGTGCCAGCAGTGTCTCAGGGCAAAACACTGAAGCTTTCTTT.

The chain links TRBV5-1 to TRBJ1-1; tentative D call: TRBD1 (5 bases). Germline V gene sequence: CDR1 SGHRS, CDR2 YFSETQ. The ends were cut back, 1 base at V and 8 bases at J, with 18 bases in the middle. The CDR3 sequence is 15 residues long. CDR3 nucleotides: TGCGCCAGCAGCTTGTTGTTGGGGCAGGTTGCGGAAGCTTTCTTT. Translation: CASSLLLGQVAEAFF.

This chain connects TRBV19 to TRBJ1-2, with D hard to call. The V and J ends lost 6 bases and 0 bases respectively, with 8 bases between them. Germline V gene data show CDR1 as LNHDA and CDR2 as SQIVND (reference sequence). The CDR3 has 13 residues. In DNA form, the CDR3 reads TGTGCCAGTAGCCGAGATGCTAACTATGGCTACACCTTC. Its translation: CASSRDANYGYTF.

Here the CDR3 DNA reads TGTGCCAGCAAGGAGGGAGGGCGTAGCACAGATACGCAGTATTTT. Protein product: CASKEGGRSTDTQYF. The V gene is TRBV5-4, the J gene TRBJ2-3; the match to TRBD2 covers 7 bases. The CDR3 totals 15 residues. J was trimmed by 0 bases and V by 6 bases; bases with no gene match: 7. The germline V gene encodes CDR1 SGHNT and CDR2 YYREEE (reference sequence).

The chain uses TRBV4-1 and TRBJ1-6; 8 bases are a match to TRBD1. V was clipped by 4 bases and J by 0 bases; unmatched bases: 5. This CDR3 region has 17 residues. Germline V gene data show CDR1 as MGHRA and CDR2 as YSYEKL. The CDR3 sequence: CASSPGQGLSYNSPLHF. The CDR3, as DNA: TGCGCCAGCAGCCCCGGACAGGGACTCTCCTATAATTCACCCCTCCACTTT.

The V call is TRBV28, the J call TRBJ2-1; 7 bases align to TRBD2. The CDR3 runs 15 residues. Losses at the gene ends were 4 bases for V and 8 bases for J; bases not matched to a gene: 11. Germline CDR1 and CDR2: MDHEN and SYDVKM. The CDR3: CASSSYRGGPDEQFF. For the CDR3, the DNA is TGTGCCAGCAGTTCCTATCGGGGAGGGCCAGATGAGCAGTTCTTC.

This clone showed up just a few times. The V call is TRBV7-9, the J call TRBJ2-2; D may be TRBD2 (5 bases). CDR3 size: 15 residues. Germline assignment: CDR1 SEHNR and CDR2 FQNEAQ (reference sequence). V was trimmed by 8 bases and J by 7 bases, leaving 20 bases between them. The CDR3 sequence is CASYLVRNEGGELFF. The CDR3 DNA reads TGTGCCAGCTACCTCGTCCGGAATGAGGGCGGGGAGCTGTTTTTT.

The rearrangement joins TRBV4-2 to TRBJ2-3, with 13 positions matching TRBD2. Trimming cost V 4 bases and J 6 bases; bases outside gene matches: 4. Germline-derived CDR1 and CDR2 are LGHNA and YNFKEQ. The CDR3 consists of 15 residues. The CDR3 DNA sequence: TGTGCCAGCAGCCGCGGACTAGCGGGAGCGGATACGCAGTATTTT. Encoded protein: CASSRGLAGADTQYF.

The chain joins TRBV28 to TRBJ1-2, with 10 bases that match TRBD1. V trimming: 8 bases; J trimming: 4 bases; junction bases outside the gene matches: 7. CDR3 length: 14 residues. Germline CDR1 and CDR2: MDHEN and SYDVKM. CDR3 sequence: CASSRQGAGYGYTF. The DNA for the CDR3 is TGTGCCAGCTCGAGACAGGGGGCTGGCTATGGCTACACCTTC.

The chain couples TRBV5-4 to TRBJ2-7; TRBD1 matches 9 bases. The CDR3 sequence is 15 residues long. V lost 0 bases, J lost 5 bases, and 6 bases stayed unmatched. CDR1 and CDR2 from the germline V gene are SGHNT and YYREEE (reference sequence). The CDR3 nucleotides read TGTGCCAGCAGCTTGGCGGGGACAGGGAGGCACGAGCAGTACTTC. Translation gives CASSLAGTGRHEQYF.

The chain employs TRBV21-1 and TRBJ2-1; no check of the table's D call, TRBD2, against the DNA was made. TRBV21-1 corresponds to a pseudogene. The CDR3 totals 17 residues. DNA of the CDR3: TGTGCCAGCAGCAACCTAGACCTAGCGGGGGGAGACAATGAGCAGTTCTTC. It yields the protein CASSNLDLAGGDNEQFF.

The chain links TRBV24-1 to TRBJ2-7, with 8 bases lining up with TRBD1. This CDR3 is built from 16 residues. V shed 4 bases, J shed 3 bases, and the junction held 10 bases outside the gene matches. The germline V gene encodes CDR1 KGHDR and CDR2 SFDVKD. For the CDR3, the DNA is TGTGCCACCAGTGAACCCGGACAGGGAGAGGGCTACGAGCAGTACTTC. Translated: CATSEPGQGEGYEQYF.

This clone is a singleton in its sample. The rearrangement links TRBV7-2 to TRBJ1-4; 8 bases line up with TRBD1. The V and J ends lost 5 bases and 3 bases, in that order; junction bases with no gene match: 5. CDR3 size: 15 residues. Germline CDR1 reads SGHTA; CDR2 reads FQGNSA. In DNA form, the CDR3 reads TGTGCCAGCAGCCCAACAGGGGGGGCTAATGAAAAACTGTTTTTT. Translating gives CASSPTGGANEKLFF.

This clone occurred a few times. The rearrangement joins TRBV5-1 to TRBJ2-3; possibly TRBD1 for D (6 bases). Trimming removed 0 bases at V and 2 bases at J, with 10 bases between. CDR1 SGHRS and CDR2 YFSETQ come from the germline V gene. The CDR3 has 15 residues. The CDR3 sequence: CASSLEGGHTDTQYF. As DNA, the CDR3 is TGCGCCAGCAGCTTGGAAGGGGGACACACAGATACGCAGTATTTT. Variable domain in full (rest from reference TRBV5-1 and TRBJ2-3): KAGVTQTPRYLIKTRGQQVTLSCSPISGHRSVSWYQQTPGQGLQFLFEYFSETQRNKGNFPGRFSGRQFSNSRSEMNVSTLELGDSALYLCASSLEGGHTDTQYFGPGTRLTVL.

The rearrangement joins TRBV28 to TRBJ1-2, with TRBD1 matching over 7 bases. J was trimmed by 3 bases and V by 5 bases; bases with no gene match: 6. The germline V gene has CDR1 MDHEN and CDR2 SYDVKM. This CDR3 spans 14 amino acids. CDR3 protein: CASSLAGTDYGYTF. The DNA for the CDR3 is TGTGCCAGCAGTCTCGCCGGGACAGACTATGGCTACACCTTC.

The rearrangement uses TRBV18 and TRBJ1-2, with TRBD1 as a possible D gene (6 bases). Looked up from germline, CDR1 is KGHSH and CDR2 is LQKENI. This CDR3 contains 15 residues. The V gene lost 3 bases and the J gene lost 8 bases, with 19 bases spanning the gap. The CDR3 nucleotides read TGTGCCAGCTCACCTGGGGACGGCGGGGGGCACGGCTACACCTTC. Its translation: CASSPGDGGGHGYTF.

The chain employs TRBV5-6 and TRBJ1-2; 9 bases fit TRBD1. With 1 base clipped from V and 5 bases from J, the junction kept 6 bases outside the gene matches. The CDR3 runs 15 residues. Germline CDR1 SGHDT, CDR2 YYEEEE. The CDR3 nucleotides are TGTGCCAGCAGCTTGACCACCGGGACAGGGTATGGCTACACCTTC. Its protein is CASSLTTGTGYGYTF.

V and J are TRBV30 and TRBJ2-7; the match to TRBD2 covers 11 bases. V lost 3 bases to trimming and J lost 1 base; unmatched junction nucleotides: 5. The CDR3 has 15 amino acids. Germline lookup yields CDR1 GTSNPN and CDR2 SVGIG (reference sequence). The CDR3 DNA reads as TGTGCCTGGAGCGAAGGACTAGCGGGTTCCTACGAGCAGTACTTC. Encoded protein: CAWSEGLAGSYEQYF.

V gene TRBV6-5 combines with J gene TRBJ1-4; TRBD1 is a possible D gene (6 bases). This CDR3 comprises 15 residues. Germline CDR1 and CDR2: MNHEY and SVGAGI. Trimming cost V 6 bases and J 7 bases, with 18 bases left between them. The CDR3 nucleotides are TGTGCCAGCAGGCCAGAGACAGGATTAAGTGAAAAACTGTTTTTT. Amino acids: CASRPETGLSEKLFF.

The chain's CDR3 is CASSWGGQPYEQYF. The CDR3 nucleotides are TGCGCCAGCAGCTGGGGAGGGCAGCCCTACGAGCAGTACTTC. J is TRBJ2-7 and V is TRBV5-1, with 7 bases matching TRBD2. Trimming at V came to 3 bases and at J to 2 bases, leaving 5 bases not matched to a gene. This CDR3 is 14 amino acids long. The germline CDR1 and CDR2 sequences are SGHRS and YFSETQ. Looking up the rest from reference TRBV5-1 and TRBJ2-7 gives the full variable domain: KAGVTQTPRYLIKTRGQQVTLSCSPISGHRSVSWYQQTPGQGLQFLFEYFSETQRNKGNFPGRFSGRQFSNSRSEMNVSTLELGDSALYLCASSWGGQPYEQYFGPGTRLTVT.

The chain has TRBV7-2 and TRBJ2-7, with 7 bases matching TRBD2. Germline values: CDR1 SGHTA, CDR2 FQGNSA. The trim removed 2 bases at V and 0 bases at J, leaving 4 bases unmatched. The CDR3 consists of 15 residues. CDR3 region: CASSLFGGGSYEQYF. The CDR3, as DNA: TGTGCCAGCAGCTTATTCGGCGGGGGCTCCTACGAGCAGTACTTC.

This chain uses TRBV2 with TRBJ2-5; 8 nucleotides agree with TRBD1. The germline V gene has CDR1 SNHLY and CDR2 FYNNEI. CDR3 length: 18 residues. The junction had 15 bases not matched to a gene; V was cut back by 4 bases and J by 2 bases. The CDR3 region is CASSGSSGGPQFQETQYF. The CDR3 DNA sequence: TGTGCCAGCAGTGGGTCCTCAGGGGGCCCTCAATTTCAAGAGACCCAGTACTTC.